The entry below describes one T cell receptor (beta chain). The record originates from a study of cytomegalovirus exposure and HLA in healthy donors. PCR involved 60 Vbeta and 13 Jbeta primers. Measured with immunoSEQ multiplex PCR; TCRdb has only the in-frame clones, and not every one. Here the sample spans hundreds of thousands of clones, approximately 90% being singletons. The CDR3 contains 15 residues. The germline V gene has CDR1 SGHVS and CDR2 FQNEAQ. The ends were cut back, 2 bases at V and 2 bases at J, with 10 bases in the middle. The source is a woman aged 18-35 years in good health and CMV-seronegative. J is TRBJ1-3 and V is TRBV7-8; D perhaps matches TRBD1 (5 bases). Material: PBMCs. The CDR3 loop reads CASSLYPQAGNTIYF. Written as DNA, the CDR3 is TGTGCCAGCAGCTTATACCCACAGGCTGGAAACACCATATATTTT.